This TCR beta chain stems from a study of a mutant IDH1 vaccine in newly diagnosed glioma. Concerning this clone itself: Its target is not known.

The CDR3 consists of 15 residues. Trimming took 1 base from V and 5 from J; bases not matched to a gene: 7. The germline CDR1 and CDR2 sequences are SGHDN and FVKESK. Only in-frame clones appear in the TCRdb table, and some are missing; sequencing was by immunoSEQ multiplex PCR. The sample has approximately 80,000 clones, 75% to 95% seen once. Noted time point: week 5, during vaccination. Each dose delivered 300 ug of mutant IDH1 20-mer peptide subcutaneously with imiquimod. The chain employs TRBV14 and TRBJ2-5; the match to TRBD1 covers 7 bases. Material: PBMCs, obtained from a glioma patient whose treatment included an IDH1 peptide vaccine. This receptor was taken from a woman aged 50 to 65 with glioma. The CDR3 spells CASSQARGRGETQYF. The DNA for the CDR3 is TGTGCCAGCAGCCAAGCAAGGGGGCGAGGGGAGACCCAGTACTTC. Full variable domain (rest looked up from reference TRBV14 and TRBJ2-5): EAGVTQFPSHSVIEKGQTVTLRCDPISGHDNLYWYRRVMGKEIKFLLHFVKESKQDESGMPNNRFLAERTGGTYSTLKVQPAELEDSGVYFCASSQARGRGETQYFGPGTRLLVL.